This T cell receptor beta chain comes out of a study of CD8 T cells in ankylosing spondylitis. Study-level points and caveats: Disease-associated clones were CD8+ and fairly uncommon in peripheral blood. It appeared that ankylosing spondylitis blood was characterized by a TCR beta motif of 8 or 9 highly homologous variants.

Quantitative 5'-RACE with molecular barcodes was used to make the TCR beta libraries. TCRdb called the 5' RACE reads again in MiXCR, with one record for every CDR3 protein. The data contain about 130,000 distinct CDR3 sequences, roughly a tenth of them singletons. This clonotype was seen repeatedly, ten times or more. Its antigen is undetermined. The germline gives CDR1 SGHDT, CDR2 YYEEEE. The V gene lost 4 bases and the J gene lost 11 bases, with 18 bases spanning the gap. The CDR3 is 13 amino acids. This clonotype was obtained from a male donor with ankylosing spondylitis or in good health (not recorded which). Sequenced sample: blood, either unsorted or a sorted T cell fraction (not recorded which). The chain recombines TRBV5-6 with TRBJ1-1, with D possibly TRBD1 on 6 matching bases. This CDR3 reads CASSLPGTLEAFF. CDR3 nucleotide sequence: TGTGCCAGCAGCCTCCCTGGGACATTAGAGGCTTTCTTT.